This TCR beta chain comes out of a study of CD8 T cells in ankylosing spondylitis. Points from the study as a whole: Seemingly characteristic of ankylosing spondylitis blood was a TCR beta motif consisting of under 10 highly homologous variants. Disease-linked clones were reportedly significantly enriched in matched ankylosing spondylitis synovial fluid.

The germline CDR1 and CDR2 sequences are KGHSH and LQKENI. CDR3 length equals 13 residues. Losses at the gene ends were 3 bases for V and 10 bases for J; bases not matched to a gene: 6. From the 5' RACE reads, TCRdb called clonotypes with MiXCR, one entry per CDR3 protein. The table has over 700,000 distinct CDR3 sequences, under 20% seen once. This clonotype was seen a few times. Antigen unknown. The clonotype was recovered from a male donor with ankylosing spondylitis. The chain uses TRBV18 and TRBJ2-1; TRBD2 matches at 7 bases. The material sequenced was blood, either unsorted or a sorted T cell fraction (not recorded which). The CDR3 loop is CASSPHAGGEQFF. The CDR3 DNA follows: TGTGCCAGCTCACCTCATGCCGGGGGGGAGCAGTTCTTC.